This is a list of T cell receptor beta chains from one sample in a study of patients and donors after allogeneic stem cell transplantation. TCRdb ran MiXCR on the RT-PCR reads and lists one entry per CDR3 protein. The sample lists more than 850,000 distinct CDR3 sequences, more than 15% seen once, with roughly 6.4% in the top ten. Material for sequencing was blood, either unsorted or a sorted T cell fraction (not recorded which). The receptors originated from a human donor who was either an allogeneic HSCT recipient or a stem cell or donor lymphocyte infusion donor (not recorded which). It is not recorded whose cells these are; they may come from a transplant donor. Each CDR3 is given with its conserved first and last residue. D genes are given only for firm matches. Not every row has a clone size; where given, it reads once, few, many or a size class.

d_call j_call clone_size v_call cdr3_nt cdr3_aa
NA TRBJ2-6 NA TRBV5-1 TGCGCCAGCAGCTTTTATCCCAGATCCTCTGGGGCCAACGTCCTGACTTTC CASSFYPRSSGANVLTF
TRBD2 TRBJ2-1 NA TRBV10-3 TGTGCCATCAGTGATCCGACTAGCGGGGTCTACAATGAGCAGTTCTTC CAISDPTSGVYNEQFF
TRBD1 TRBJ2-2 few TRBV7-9 TGTGCCAGCAGCTTACCTCCGGGACAGGGTAACACCGGGGAGCTGTTTTTT CASSLPPGQGNTGELFF
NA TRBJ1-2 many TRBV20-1 TGCAGTGGACCCACCCTGAGAGATGGCTACACCTTC CSGPTLRDGYTF
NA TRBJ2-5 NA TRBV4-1 TGCGCCAGCAGCCCTCTAAATAGCGGCCAAGAGACCCAGTACTTC CASSPLNSGQETQYF
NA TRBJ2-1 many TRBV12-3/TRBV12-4 TGTGCCAGCAGTTTAAGGGGCCGCTACAATGAGCAGTTCTTC CASSLRGRYNEQFF
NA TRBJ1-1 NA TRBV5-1 TGCGCCAGCAGCTCGGACGGGGGGGGCACTGAAGCTTTCTTT CASSSDGGGTEAFF
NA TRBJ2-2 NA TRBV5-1 TGCGCCAGCAGCTATCCGAACGGGGAGCTGTTTTTT CASSYPNGELFF
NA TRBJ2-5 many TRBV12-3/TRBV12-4 TGTGCCACCTTAAGGCTAGGAGAGACCCAGTACTTC CATLRLGETQYF
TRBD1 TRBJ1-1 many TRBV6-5 TGTGCCAGCAGTTACCCGGACAGGGGGGCTGAAGAAGCTTTCTTT CASSYPDRGAEEAFF
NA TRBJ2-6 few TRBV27 TGTGCCAGCAGCCTTATAGGGCAGGGCCCCTCTGGGGCCAACGTCCTGACTTTC CASSLIGQGPSGANVLTF
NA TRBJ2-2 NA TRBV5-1 TGCGCCAGCAGCTTGCTTGTATCAGTGACCGGGGAGCTGTTTTTT CASSLLVSVTGELFF
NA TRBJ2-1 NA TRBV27 TGTGCCAGCAGTTTATATCGGGACTCCTACAATGAGCAGTTCTTC CASSLYRDSYNEQFF
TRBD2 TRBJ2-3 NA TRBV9 TGTGCCAGCAGCGTAGGGGTAGCGGGGGGCCACACAGATACGCAGTATTTT CASSVGVAGGHTDTQYF
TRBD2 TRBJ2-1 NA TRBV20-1 TGCAGTGCTAGAGAGGTAGCGGGGGGCAATGAGCAGTTCTTC CSAREVAGGNEQFF
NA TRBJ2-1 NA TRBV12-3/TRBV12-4 TGTGCCAGCAGCCACCCCATGGGTAGATATCGGAATGAGCAGTTCTTC CASSHPMGRYRNEQFF
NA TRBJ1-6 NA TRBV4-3 TGCGCCAGCAGCCAAGCCTCCCTCGGAAATTCACCCCTCCACTTT CASSQASLGNSPLHF
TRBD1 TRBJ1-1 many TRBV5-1 TGCGCCAGCAGCTTGGGGAACAGGGGCCCGAACACTGAAGCTTTCTTT CASSLGNRGPNTEAFF
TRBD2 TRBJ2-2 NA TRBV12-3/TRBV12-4 TGTGCCAGCAGACTAACCGGGACTAGGATGGGCGGGGAGCTGTTTTTT CASRLTGTRMGGELFF
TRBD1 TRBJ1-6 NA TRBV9 TGTGCCAGCAGCGTAGCCGACAGGGCATATAATTCACCCCTCCACTTT CASSVADRAYNSPLHF
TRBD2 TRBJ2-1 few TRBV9 TGTGCCAGCAGCGTAGGACTAGCGGGGGGGCAGAGTGAGCAGTTCTTC CASSVGLAGGQSEQFF
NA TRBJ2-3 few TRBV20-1 TGCAGTGCTAGAGACATACTCCACTACAGGGTTACCGCGAGCACAGATACGCAGTATTTT CSARDILHYRVTASTDTQYF
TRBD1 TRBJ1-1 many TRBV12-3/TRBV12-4 TGTGCCAGCAGTTTTAGGGGGCGCATCGATGCAGCTTTCTTT CASSFRGRIDAAFF
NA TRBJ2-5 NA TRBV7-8 TGTGCCAGCAGCCCCGCTAGGGTCCAAGAGACCCAGTACTTC CASSPARVQETQYF
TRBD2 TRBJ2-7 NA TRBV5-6 TGTGCCAGCAGCTTATTTGGACTAGCGGGAGGTAACTACGAGCAGTACTTC CASSLFGLAGGNYEQYF
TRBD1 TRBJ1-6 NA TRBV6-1 TGTGCCAGCAGCCCAATACCCTACAGGGGATGGGATTCACCCCTCCACTTT CASSPIPYRGWDSPLHF
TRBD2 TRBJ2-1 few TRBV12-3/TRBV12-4 TGTGCCAGCAGTGGTGAGCGGGGGAGTTACAATGAGCAGTTCTTC CASSGERGSYNEQFF
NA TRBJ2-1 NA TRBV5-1 TGCGCCAGCAGCTTGGGGGCTAGCATCAATGAGCAGTTCTTC CASSLGASINEQFF
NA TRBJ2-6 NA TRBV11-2 TGTGCCAGCAGCTTCGGGGCCTCTGGGGCCAACGTCCTGACTTTC CASSFGASGANVLTF
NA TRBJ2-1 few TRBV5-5 TGTGCCAGCAGCTTGGGGGTAGCCCCCTACAATGAGCAGTTCTTC CASSLGVAPYNEQFF
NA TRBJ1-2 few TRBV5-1 TGCGCCAGCAGCATTAATTTTCCGGGACGGAACTATGGCTACACCTTC CASSINFPGRNYGYTF
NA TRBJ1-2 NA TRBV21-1 TGTGCCAGCATAAATGGCAGGGGCTACACCTTC CASINGRGYTF
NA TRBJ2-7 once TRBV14 TGTGCCAGCAGCCACGCGCGGGGCGGGTCCTACGAGCAGTACTTC CASSHARGGSYEQYF
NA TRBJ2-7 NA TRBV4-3 TGCGCCAGCAGCCAAGAGATGCAGTTCTACGAGCAGTACTTC CASSQEMQFYEQYF
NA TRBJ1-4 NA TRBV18 TGTGCCAGCTCACCCGGACGACACCTTAATGAAAAACTGTTTTTT CASSPGRHLNEKLFF
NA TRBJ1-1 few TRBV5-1 TGCGCCAGCAGCTTGGTCAGGGGAATGGACACTGAAGCTTTCTTT CASSLVRGMDTEAFF
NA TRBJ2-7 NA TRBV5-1 TGCGCCAGCAGCTTGGTGCTGGGGGCCGGATACGAGCAGTACTTC CASSLVLGAGYEQYF
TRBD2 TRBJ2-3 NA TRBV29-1 TGCAGCGGTCTAGCGGGGACCACTAGCTCAGATACGCAGTATTTT CSGLAGTTSSDTQYF
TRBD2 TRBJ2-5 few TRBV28 TGTGCCAGCAGTTTAGCGGGAGGGCCGAGAGAGACCCAGTACTTC CASSLAGGPRETQYF
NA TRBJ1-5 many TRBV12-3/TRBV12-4 TGTGCCAGCAGTCCTCAGATCAATCAGCCCCAGCATTTT CASSPQINQPQHF
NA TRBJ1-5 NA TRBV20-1 TGCAGTGTTCGCAGGGGCAATCAGCCCCAGCATTTT CSVRRGNQPQHF
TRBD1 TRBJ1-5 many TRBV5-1 TGCGCCAGCAGCTTGGGATCAGGGGGCGATCAGCCCCAGCATTTT CASSLGSGGDQPQHF
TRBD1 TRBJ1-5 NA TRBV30 TGTGCCTCTGCAGGGGGAAGCAATCAGCCCCAGCATTTT CASAGGSNQPQHF
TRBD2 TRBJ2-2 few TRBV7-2 TGTGCCAGCAGCGTCATAGCGGGCCTGAACACCGGGGAGCTGTTTTTT CASSVIAGLNTGELFF
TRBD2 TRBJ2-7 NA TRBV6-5 TGTGCCAGCAGTTACGAGGCGGGGGGCAACGAGCAGTACTTC CASSYEAGGNEQYF
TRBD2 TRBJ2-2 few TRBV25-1 TGTGCCAGCAGTGACCTACCGGGGGCTAGCGGGGCCCGCGGGGAGCTGTTTTTT CASSDLPGASGARGELFF
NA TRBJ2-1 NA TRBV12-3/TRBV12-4 TGTGCCAGCAGTAATCCCTACAATGAGCAGTTCTTC CASSNPYNEQFF
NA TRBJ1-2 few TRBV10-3 TGTGCCACCCAGTCGGCAGGAATCGGCTACACCTTC CATQSAGIGYTF
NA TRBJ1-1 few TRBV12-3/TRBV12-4 TGTGCCAGCAGCTGGTGGGCAGGGTACACTGAAGCTTTCTTT CASSWWAGYTEAFF
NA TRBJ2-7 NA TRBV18 TGTGCCAGCTCACCAAACGAGGACTTGCTGTACTTC CASSPNEDLLYF
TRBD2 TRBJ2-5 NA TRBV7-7 TGTGCTAGCAGCTTAGCGAGGTCTAGCGGGGGGTCACAAGAGACCCAGTACTTC CASSLARSSGGSQETQYF
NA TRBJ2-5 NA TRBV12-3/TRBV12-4 TGTGCCAGCAGTTTAGGCGGCTGGGGGACCAGGGATTCGGAGACCCAGTACTTC CASSLGGWGTRDSETQYF
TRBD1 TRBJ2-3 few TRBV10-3 TGTGCCATCAGTGAGAGTTCGACAGGGGGGGGTCGAGATACGCAGTATTTT CAISESSTGGGRDTQYF
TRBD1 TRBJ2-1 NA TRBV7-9 TGTGCCAGCAGCTTAATGGACAGGGAGTTCTTC CASSLMDREFF
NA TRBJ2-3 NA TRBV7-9 TGTGCCAGCAGCTCCAGAGGAGAGTTCACAGATACGCAGTATTTT CASSSRGEFTDTQYF
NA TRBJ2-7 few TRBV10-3 TGTGCCATCCGGTCGGCTAGCGTAGACGAGCAGTACTTC CAIRSASVDEQYF
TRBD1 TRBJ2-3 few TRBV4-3 TGCGCCAGCAGCCAAGCTACGGACAGGGGGCTTGAAGATACGCAGTATTTT CASSQATDRGLEDTQYF
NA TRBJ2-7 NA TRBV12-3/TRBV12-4 TGTGCCAGCACCTTTAGGGGGGACTACGAGCAGTACTTC CASTFRGDYEQYF
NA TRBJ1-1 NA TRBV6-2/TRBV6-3 TGTGCCAGCAGTTACTCGCTCAGGTTTAACACTGAAGCTTTCTTT CASSYSLRFNTEAFF